The 32 T cell receptor beta chains below were found in one sample sequenced in a study of cytomegalovirus exposure and HLA in healthy donors. In the PCR, 60 Vbeta and 13 Jbeta primers were used. The protocol was immunoSEQ multiplex PCR, while the TCRdb copy is restricted to in-frame clones and leaves out a portion. Of 110,000 to 150,000 clones listed, roughly 80% are singletons. The material sequenced was PBMCs. All receptors come from a woman between 40 and 55 years old in good health and CMV-seropositive.

The rearrangement links TRBV5-1 to TRBJ2-2; 9 bases line up with TRBD2. This CDR3 region has 17 residues. Looked up from germline, CDR1 is SGHRS and CDR2 is YFSETQ. Trimming at V came to 4 bases and at J to 1 base, leaving 8 bases not matched to a gene. The CDR3: CASSPGLAFGNTGELFF. Written as DNA, the CDR3 is TGCGCCAGCAGCCCAGGACTAGCGTTCGGGAACACCGGGGAGCTGTTTTTT.

V and J are TRBV18 and TRBJ1-3; 9 bases are shared with TRBD1. Germline CDR1 is KGHSH and CDR2 is LQKENI. With V trimmed by 4 bases and J by 2 bases, 6 bases remained unmatched. There are 16 residues in the CDR3. CDR3 loop: CASSRGTGNAGNTIYF. In DNA, the CDR3 is TGTGCCAGCTCACGTGGGACAGGGAACGCTGGAAACACCATATATTTT.

The chain carries TRBV6-4 and TRBJ2-7; 7 bases map to TRBD1. The CDR3 extends over 13 amino acids. CDR1 MRHNA and CDR2 SNTAGT come from the germline V gene. The trim removed 3 bases at V and 6 bases at J, leaving 5 bases unmatched. The CDR3 DNA follows: TGTGCCAGCAGTGATCGGGCAGGGGGCGAGCAGTACTTC. This gives the protein CASSDRAGGEQYF.

The chain couples TRBV5-1 to TRBJ2-5, with 12 bases matching TRBD2. CDR1 and CDR2 (germline): SGHRS, YFSETQ. The CDR3 length is 15 residues. Germline trimming cut 4 bases from V and 3 bases from J; bases unmatched to any gene: 4. In nucleotides, the CDR3 is TGCGCCAGCAGCCTCTCTAGCGGGAGGGAAGAGACCCAGTACTTC. Protein product: CASSLSSGREETQYF.

This chain connects TRBV11-3 to TRBJ2-1; D possibly corresponds to TRBD2 (6 bases). The CDR3 has 15 residues. Germline V CDR1 and CDR2: SGHNT, YENEEA. V lost 1 base and J 0 bases, leaving 7 bases between the germline ends. The DNA for the CDR3 is TGTGCCAGCAGCTTAGCGACTAGCTCCTACAATGAGCAGTTCTTC. As protein: CASSLATSSYNEQFF.

The V call is TRBV9, the J call TRBJ2-5; D call uncertain. The J call could be wrong; TRBJ2-7 is a better fit for the DNA end. The length of the CDR3 is 14 residues. Germline CDR1 SGDLS, CDR2 YYNGEE. The CDR3: CASSPRLIDYEQYF. The DNA for the CDR3 is TGTGCCAGCAGCCCCCGACTTATAGATTACGAGCAGTACTTC.

This clone appeared a single time. V and J are TRBV14 and TRBJ2-5, with TRBD2 matching 9 bases. Near its end, the DNA agrees better with TRBJ2-7, so the J call may be wrong. CDR3 size: 16 residues. CDR1 and CDR2 from the germline V gene are SGHDN and FVKESK. As DNA, the CDR3 is TGTGCCAGCAGCCAACTTCGACTAGCGGCCCCCTACGAGCAGTACTTC. It encodes CASSQLRLAAPYEQYF.

The chain uses TRBV7-9 and TRBJ1-5; 8 bases line up with TRBD1. Germline CDR1 is SEHNR and CDR2 is FQNEAQ (reference sequence). This CDR3 region has 17 residues. The J segment lost 0 bases and the V segment lost 1 base, leaving 5 bases of the junction unmatched. Here the CDR3 reads CASSLEQGGYSNQPQHF. The CDR3 region has the DNA TGTGCCAGCAGCTTAGAACAGGGGGGATATAGCAATCAGCCCCAGCATTTT. Variable domain in full (rest from reference TRBV7-9 and TRBJ1-5): DTGVSQNPRHKITKRGQNVTFRCDPISEHNRLYWYRQTLGQGPEFLTYFQNEAQLEKSRLLSDRFSAERPKGSFSTLEIQRTEQGDSAMYLCASSLEQGGYSNQPQHFGDGTRLSIL.

The V gene is TRBV9, the J gene TRBJ1-1, with 7 bases that match TRBD1. Looked up from germline, CDR1 is SGDLS and CDR2 is YYNGEE. CDR3 size: 17 residues. The junction had 13 bases not matched to a gene; V was cut back by 0 bases and J by 5 bases. The CDR3 DNA reads TGTGCCAGCAGCGTAGGTACAGGGGTTCCCCTAGGGACTGAAGCTTTCTTT. Its protein product is CASSVGTGVPLGTEAFF.

This chain uses TRBV5-1 with TRBJ1-1; D might be TRBD1 (6 bases). V was pared by 5 bases and J by 4 bases, with 12 bases between. The CDR3 consists of 13 residues. Germline-derived CDR1 and CDR2 are SGHRS and YFSETQ. For the CDR3, the DNA is TGCGCCAGCAGTGCAGGGGTTCCCACTGAAGCTTTCTTT. This codes for CASSAGVPTEAFF. The entire variable domain, with the rest obtained from reference TRBV5-1 and TRBJ1-1, is as follows: KAGVTQTPRYLIKTRGQQVTLSCSPISGHRSVSWYQQTPGQGLQFLFEYFSETQRNKGNFPGRFSGRQFSNSRSEMNVSTLELGDSALYLCASSAGVPTEAFFGQGTRLTVV.

The chain carries TRBV27 and TRBJ2-7; 10 nucleotides match TRBD2. CDR1 is MNHEY, CDR2 SMNVEV, per germline (reference sequence). The ends lost 4 bases at V and 5 bases at J; junction bases unmatched: 8. The CDR3 consists of 15 residues. CDR3 in amino acids: CASSSASGSSDEQYF. The CDR3 nucleotides read TGTGCCAGCAGTTCGGCTAGCGGGAGTTCTGACGAGCAGTACTTC.

This clone is a singleton in its sample. The genes are TRBV5-1 and TRBJ2-5; D gene unclear. The J call may be incorrect, as the DNA end agrees better with TRBJ2-7. The V gene's germline CDR1 is SGHRS and CDR2 YFSETQ. This CDR3 spans 15 amino acids. The CDR3 region has the DNA TGCGCCAGCAGCTTGATCGGTGGGCAGGTAGACGAGCAGTACTTC. The encoded protein is CASSLIGGQVDEQYF.

V gene TRBV5-8 combines with J gene TRBJ1-2; D not resolved. The V and J ends lost 3 bases and 2 bases respectively, with 5 bases between them. This CDR3 comprises 12 residues. CDR1 SGHTS and CDR2 YDEGEE come from the germline V gene. CDR3: CASSWANYGYTF. CDR3 nucleotides: TGTGCCAGCAGCTGGGCCAACTATGGCTACACCTTC.

This clone appeared once. The rearrangement joins TRBV5-1 to TRBJ2-5, with 10 bases fitting TRBD1. The J call may be wrong; the DNA end is better matched by TRBJ2-7. This CDR3 has 16 amino acids. Germline V gene lookup returns CDR1 SGHRS and CDR2 YFSETQ. The CDR3 DNA sequence: TGCGCCAGCAGCTTGTCGGGACAGGGGCCTCCCTACGAGCAGTACTTC. Its translation is CASSLSGQGPPYEQYF.

This clone has just one count. V usage is TRBV25-1 and J usage is TRBJ1-1; possibly TRBD1 for D (5 bases). The V gene lost 3 bases and the J gene lost 1 base, with 12 bases spanning the gap. The CDR3 runs 15 residues. CDR1 MGHDK and CDR2 SYGVNS come from the germline V gene. The CDR3 bases are TGTGCCAGCAGTGACCCCGCCGGGGGGAACACTGAAGCTTTCTTT. Protein: CASSDPAGGNTEAFF.

The V call is TRBV5-1, the J call TRBJ2-1, with 12 bases that match TRBD2. The germline CDR1 and CDR2 sequences are SGHRS and YFSETQ. There are 16 residues in the CDR3. The ends lost 4 bases at V and 7 bases at J; junction bases unmatched: 9. The CDR3 DNA follows: TGCGCCAGCAGCCTGACTAGCGGGAGCGGGTTTAATGAGCAGTTCTTC. Residues: CASSLTSGSGFNEQFF.

V usage is TRBV29-1 and J usage is TRBJ2-1; TRBD2 agrees at 9 bases. Per the germline V gene, CDR1 is SQVTM and CDR2 is ANQGSEA. This CDR3 comprises 17 residues. Trimming cost V 7 bases and J 2 bases; bases outside gene matches: 15. The CDR3 region has the DNA TGCAGCGCCGGGGGGTTAGCGGGAGAGGTAACCTACAATGAGCAGTTCTTC. It translates to CSAGGLAGEVTYNEQFF.

This rearrangement joins TRBV18 to TRBJ2-1; 15 nucleotides line up with TRBD2. V trimming: 2 bases; J trimming: 1 base; junction bases outside the gene matches: 6. The CDR3 is made up of 19 amino acids. Germline CDR1 and CDR2: KGHSH and LQKENI. The CDR3 bases are TGTGCCAGCTCACCAGGTGGACTAGCGGGAGGGCCATCCTACAATGAGCAGTTCTTC. Its translation: CASSPGGLAGGPSYNEQFF.

J is TRBJ2-3 and V is TRBV11-2; TRBD2 might be the D (6 bases). The CDR3 sequence is 16 residues long. V was cut by 1 base and J by 3 bases, with 14 bases left in between. Germline lookup yields CDR1 SGHAT and CDR2 FQNNGV. The CDR3 nucleotides are TGTGCCAGCAGCTTAGGGACTTGGGACTTTACAGATACGCAGTATTTT. Translation: CASSLGTWDFTDTQYF.

This chain uses TRBV4-2 with TRBJ2-2; 14 bases align to TRBD2. Unmatched junction bases numbered 11, after V lost 5 bases and J lost 6 bases. This CDR3 contains 18 residues. CDR1 and CDR2 from the germline V gene are LGHNA and YNFKEQ. The CDR3, as DNA: TGTGCCAGCAGCGCCCGACTAGCGGGGGGGCCGGGGGCCGGGGAGCTGTTTTTT. Translation: CASSARLAGGPGAGELFF.

CDR3 DNA: TGTGCCAGCAGCTTAGGAACTAGCCCTAGCACAGATACGCAGTATTTT. Its translation is CASSLGTSPSTDTQYF. The gene calls are TRBV5-4 and TRBJ2-3; D perhaps matches TRBD2 (6 bases). The CDR3 sequence is 16 residues long. The V end lost 2 bases, the J end lost 0 bases, and 13 bases lay between the germline ends. The V gene's germline CDR1 is SGHNT and CDR2 YYREEE (reference sequence).

J is TRBJ2-5 and V is TRBV11-2; TRBD2 matches 7 bases. The DNA matches TRBJ2-7 better at its end, which makes the J call doubtful. The CDR3 consists of 16 residues. The germline gives CDR1 SGHAT, CDR2 FQNNGV. CDR3 coding DNA: TGTGCCACCTCGGATAAGGGTAGCGGGCTATCCTACGAGCAGTACTTC. It specifies CATSDKGSGLSYEQYF.

A single count supports this clone. CDR3 coding DNA: TGTGCCACCAGCAGAGTGGCAGGGGGCAATGGCTACACCTTC. It encodes CATSRVAGGNGYTF. This chain uses TRBV15 with TRBJ1-2; 8 nucleotides align to TRBD1. The CDR3 is 14 residues long. Germline lookup yields CDR1 LNHNV and CDR2 YYDKDF (reference sequence). V dropped 1 base and J dropped 6; count of bases not matched to a gene: 4.

This chain joins TRBV18 and TRBJ2-5; 8 bases map to TRBD1. Germline V gene data show CDR1 as KGHSH and CDR2 as LQKENI. This CDR3 spans 13 amino acids. J lost 4 bases, V lost 5 bases, and 3 bases had no gene match. CDR3 sequence (DNA): TGTGCCAGCTCAATGACAGGGGCAGAGACCCAGTACTTC. Translating it yields CASSMTGAETQYF.

V gene TRBV6-1 combines with J gene TRBJ1-2, with a weak D call TRBD1 (6 bases). The V end was cut by 6 bases, the J end by 4 bases, with 12 bases between. CDR1 is MNHNS and CDR2 is SASEGT in the germline V gene. The CDR3 spans 13 residues. The CDR3 DNA follows: TGTGCCAGCAGCCCTGGACAGCTCTATGGCTACACCTTC. Translated, it gives CASSPGQLYGYTF.

The rearrangement links TRBV6-5 to TRBJ1-2, with 7 positions matching TRBD1. V shed 2 bases, J shed 7 bases, and the junction held 7 bases outside the gene matches. This CDR3 region has 14 residues. The germline gives CDR1 MNHEY, CDR2 SVGAGI. CDR3 in amino acids: CASSYAAGGLGYTF. CDR3 bases: TGTGCCAGCAGTTACGCGGCAGGGGGGCTTGGCTACACCTTC.

J is TRBJ1-2 and V is TRBV27; 7 bases fit TRBD1. The germline CDR1 and CDR2 sequences are MNHEY and SMNVEV (reference sequence). This CDR3 is built from 13 residues. Trimming took 5 bases from V and 8 from J; bases not matched to a gene: 8. This chain's CDR3 is CASSPGGGGGYTF. CDR3 nucleotide sequence: TGTGCCAGCAGTCCAGGGGGAGGTGGAGGCTACACCTTC.

The chain couples TRBV28 to TRBJ1-1; a weak D match, TRBD1 (5 bases). Per germline, CDR1 MDHEN and CDR2 SYDVKM. V dropped 4 bases and J dropped 5 bases, with 17 bases sitting between them. The CDR3 has 15 residues. For the CDR3, the DNA is TGTGCCAGCAGTTCAACTGACAGAGCCTTGACTGAAGCTTTCTTT. Its protein product is CASSSTDRALTEAFF.

The V call is TRBV14, the J call TRBJ2-7, with TRBD1 identical over 8 bases. The CDR3 consists of 15 residues. Germline CDR1 reads SGHDN; CDR2 reads FVKESK. Trimming cost V 1 base and J 4 bases; bases outside gene matches: 6. The CDR3 nucleotides read TGTGCCAGCAGCCAAGCGCGGGACAGGCGTTACGAGCAGTACTTC. Its protein is CASSQARDRRYEQYF. The full variable domain, rest sourced from reference TRBV14 and TRBJ2-7, is EAGVTQFPSHSVIEKGQTVTLRCDPISGHDNLYWYRRVMGKEIKFLLHFVKESKQDESGMPNNRFLAERTGGTYSTLKVQPAELEDSGVYFCASSQARDRRYEQYFGPGTRLTVT.

The rearrangement links TRBV27 to TRBJ2-7, with a tentative D call TRBD2 (6 bases). Trimming shortened V by 0 bases and J by 3 bases, and 12 bases separated the two germline ends. Germline values: CDR1 MNHEY, CDR2 SMNVEV (reference sequence). This CDR3 region has 15 residues. This CDR3 is CASSLSGDSNYEQYF. The CDR3 DNA follows: TGTGCCAGCAGTTTATCGGGGGACTCGAACTACGAGCAGTACTTC.

V usage is TRBV6-1 and J usage is TRBJ1-3; 8 nucleotides line up with TRBD1. Germline CDR1 is MNHNS and CDR2 is SASEGT. CDR3 size: 18 residues. V dropped 0 bases and J dropped 9; count of bases not matched to a gene: 16. The CDR3 sequence is CASSEAPSGQVALVTIYF. The CDR3 DNA follows: TGTGCCAGCAGTGAAGCTCCCTCGGGACAGGTAGCCCTAGTCACCATATATTTT.

This sequence joins TRBV20-1 and TRBJ2-1; a weak D match, TRBD2 (6 bases). Trimming cost V 5 bases and J 8 bases, with 10 bases left between them. Looked up from germline, CDR1 is DFQATT and CDR2 is SNEGSKA (reference sequence). CDR3 size: 11 residues. The CDR3 region has the DNA TGCAGTGCTCCCCGCGGGGATGAGCAGTTCTTC. Protein: CSAPRGDEQFF.